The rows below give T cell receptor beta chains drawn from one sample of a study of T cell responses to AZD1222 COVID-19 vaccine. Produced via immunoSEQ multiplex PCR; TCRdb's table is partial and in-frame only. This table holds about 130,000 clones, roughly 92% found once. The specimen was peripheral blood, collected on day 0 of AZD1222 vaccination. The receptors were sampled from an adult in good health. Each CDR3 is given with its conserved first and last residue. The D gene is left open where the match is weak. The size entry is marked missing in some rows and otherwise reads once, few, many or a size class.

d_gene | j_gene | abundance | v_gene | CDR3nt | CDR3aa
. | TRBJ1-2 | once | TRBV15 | TGTGCCACCAGCAGAGAAGGGCTTAACTATGGCTACACCTTC | CATSREGLNYGYTF
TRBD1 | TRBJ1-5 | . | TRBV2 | TGTGCCAGCAGTCGCGACAGGGTGCTGCCCCAGCATTTT | CASSRDRVLPQHF
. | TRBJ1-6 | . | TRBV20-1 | TGCAGTGCTAGTGTACCGGGCTCCTATAATTCACCCCTCCACTTT | CSASVPGSYNSPLHF
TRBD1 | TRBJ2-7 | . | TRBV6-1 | TGTGCCAGCAGTGCCGGGACAGGGAGGGCCGAGCAGTACTTC | CASSAGTGRAEQYF
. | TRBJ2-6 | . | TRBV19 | TGTGCCAGTAGTATACAGGGAGCTGGGGCCAACGTCCTGACTTTC | CASSIQGAGANVLTF
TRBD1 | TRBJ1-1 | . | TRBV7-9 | TGTGCCAGCAGCCCGGGACAGATGAACACTGAAGCTTTCTTT | CASSPGQMNTEAFF
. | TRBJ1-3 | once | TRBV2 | TGTGCCAGCAGTGAAAGCAGGCCCGTCGGGAACACCATATATTTT | CASSESRPVGNTIYF
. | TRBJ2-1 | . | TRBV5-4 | TGTGCCAGCAGCTTGGCCGCCGGGTCTGGGGAGCAGTTCTTC | CASSLAAGSGEQFF
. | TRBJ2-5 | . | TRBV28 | TGTGCCAGCAGTCCTCTGGCGGGGGCAGGAGAGACCCAGTACTTC | CASSPLAGAGETQYF
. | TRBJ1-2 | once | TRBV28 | TGTGCCAGCAGTGTCTCCAGGTACTACACCTTC | CASSVSRYYTF
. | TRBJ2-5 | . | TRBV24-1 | TGTGCCACCAGTGATTCCACAGAGACCCAGTACTTC | CATSDSTETQYF
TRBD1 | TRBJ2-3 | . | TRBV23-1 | TGCGCCAGCAGTCGGACAGGGCGGGGTCGAAGCCCGAGCACAGATACGCAGTATTTT | CASSRTGRGRSPSTDTQYF
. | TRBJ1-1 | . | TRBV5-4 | TGTGCCAGCAGCTTGGAGGCGAACACTGAAGCTTTCTTT | CASSLEANTEAFF
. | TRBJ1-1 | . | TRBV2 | TGTGCCAGCAAGCCGGGGGAGCTGAACACTGAAGCTTTCTTT | CASKPGELNTEAFF
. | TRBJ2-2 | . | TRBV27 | TGTGCCAGCAGTTTATTCCCGCTACTCCCGGGACTCTCGGTCGGGGAGCTGTTTTTT | CASSLFPLLPGLSVGELFF
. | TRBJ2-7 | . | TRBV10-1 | TGCGCCAGCAGTGAACGTCTTCCTCGCGGGGCGGGGGAGCAGTACTTC | CASSERLPRGAGEQYF
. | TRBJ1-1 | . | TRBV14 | TGTGCCAGCAGCCCCTCAGGCGGAACTGAAGCTTTCTTT | CASSPSGGTEAFF
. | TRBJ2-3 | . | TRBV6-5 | TGTGCCAGCAGTTACTCGGGAACTACAGATACGCAGTATTTT | CASSYSGTTDTQYF
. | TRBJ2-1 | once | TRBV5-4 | TGTGCCAGCAGACTTGGAACTGGTTCCTGGGAGCAGTTCTTC | CASRLGTGSWEQFF
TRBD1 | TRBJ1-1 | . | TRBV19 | TGTGCCAGTACCCCCTCTCACAGGGGATCGAACACTGAAGCTTTCTTT | CASTPSHRGSNTEAFF